What follows describes a single T cell receptor (beta chain). The antigen remains undetermined. Per the germline V gene, CDR1 is MGHRA and CDR2 is YSYEKL. This CDR3 has 12 residues. V was cut by 0 bases and J by 8 bases, with 5 bases left in between. This sample was taken from a study of cytomegalovirus exposure and HLA in healthy donors. Study-wide background: As released early, the data held 75 million to 90 million unique TCRs from HLA-typed donors.

The study's findings and limits: V- and J-gene trimming in TCR beta was tied to a missense DCLRE1C variant by an analysis performed later.

PCR involved 60 Vbeta and 13 Jbeta primers. Data came from immunoSEQ multiplex PCR; TCRdb stores just in-frame clones and leaves some out. The repertoire holds approximately 280,000 clones, with 85% to 90% as singletons. The gene calls are TRBV4-1 and TRBJ2-1; D ambiguous. This sequence originates from a woman aged 18-29 years in good health and CMV-seronegative. Sequencing was performed on PBMCs. The CDR3 here is CASSQDLDEQFF. The CDR3 region has the DNA TGCGCCAGCAGCCAAGATCTCGATGAGCAGTTCTTC.